The next 10 T cell receptor beta chains were all read from a single sample in a study of CD8 T cells in Susac syndrome. Random hexamers primed reverse transcription of about 0.45 to 1 ug RNA. TCRdb redid the calling of the immunoSEQ multiplex PCR reads with MiXCR, one entry per CDR3 protein. The table has 150,000 or so distinct CDR3 sequences, less than 95% seen once; the top ten hold 0.085% to 0.095%. The sequenced sample was CD4+ T cells from PBMCs. The receptor set was obtained from a human donor with multiple sclerosis.

This chain uses TRBV30 with TRBJ1-1; D gene uncertain. V lost 2 bases and J 12 bases, leaving 19 bases between the germline ends. The CDR3 is made up of 13 amino acids. Germline values: CDR1 GTSNPN, CDR2 SVGIG (reference sequence). Here the CDR3 DNA reads TGTGCCTGGAGTCCTGGGAGGAGAGGGAAAACTTTCTTT. As protein: CAWSPGRRGKTFF.

The chain recombines TRBV4-1 with TRBJ2-2, with 7 bases lining up with TRBD1. The junction had 13 bases not matched to a gene; V was cut back by 2 bases and J by 4 bases. This CDR3 is 18 amino acids long. The germline V gene has CDR1 MGHRA and CDR2 YSYEKL. CDR3 DNA: TGCGCCAGCAGCCAACCCCTTCGGACAGGTGGAAGCACCGGGGAGCTGTTTTTT. Its protein is CASSQPLRTGGSTGELFF.

The rearrangement uses TRBV20-1 and TRBJ2-7; 7 nucleotides match TRBD1. CDR3 length: 15 amino acids. The V segment lost 0 bases and the J segment 2 bases; nucleotides outside the gene matches: 7. Germline CDR1 and CDR2: DFQATT and SNEGSKA (reference sequence). CDR3 protein: CSAREARGTAYEQYF. DNA for the CDR3: TGCAGTGCTAGAGAGGCCAGAGGGACAGCCTACGAGCAGTACTTC.

The chain links TRBV20-1 to TRBJ1-4; D is possibly TRBD1 (6 bases). CDR1 DFQATT and CDR2 SNEGSKA come from the germline V gene (reference sequence). The CDR3 contains 13 residues. Trimming cost V 1 base and J 4 bases, with 7 bases left between them. The CDR3 loop is CSARGGGNEKLFF. DNA of the CDR3: TGCAGTGCTAGAGGAGGGGGTAATGAAAAACTGTTTTTT.

In this sample, this clonotype turned up a few times. The V call is TRBV30, the J call TRBJ2-5; either TRBD1 or TRBD2 may fit D (5 bases each). CDR1 and CDR2 (germline): GTSNPN, SVGIG (reference sequence). There are 14 residues in the CDR3. The ends were cut back, 0 bases at V and 0 bases at J, with 8 bases in the middle. The CDR3 sequence: CAWSVGAYQETQYF. CDR3 DNA: TGTGCCTGGAGTGTCGGGGCGTACCAAGAGACCCAGTACTTC.

V gene TRBV16 combines with J gene TRBJ2-4, with D perhaps matching TRBD1 or TRBD2 (5 bases each). Germline V gives CDR1 KGHSY, CDR2 FQNENV. V lost 1 base and J lost 1, with 11 bases in between. The CDR3 extends over 16 amino acids. The DNA of the CDR3 is TGTGCCAGCAGCCAATTACGGGGCTGGGCCAAAAACATTCAGTACTTC. Translating gives CASSQLRGWAKNIQYF.

The chain links TRBV20-1 to TRBJ2-3; D perhaps matches TRBD2 (6 bases). Trimming removed 5 bases from V and 0 bases from J, with 9 bases in between. Looked up from germline, CDR1 is DFQATT and CDR2 is SNEGSKA (reference sequence). CDR3 length: 13 amino acids. The CDR3: CSADSGSTDTQYF. Written as DNA, the CDR3 is TGCAGTGCTGATAGCGGCAGCACAGATACGCAGTATTTT.

The chain carries TRBV27 and TRBJ1-2; 8 bases align to TRBD1. Germline CDR1 and CDR2: MNHEY and SMNVEV (reference sequence). The CDR3 has 14 amino acids. Trimming removed 3 bases from V and 3 bases from J; junction bases left unmatched: 3. CDR3 in DNA: TGTGCCAGCAGTTTCGACAGGGGCCACTATGGCTACACCTTC. Its protein is CASSFDRGHYGYTF.

This rearrangement joins TRBV7-9 to TRBJ1-5, with unresolved D. Germline CDR1 SEHNR, CDR2 FQNEAQ (reference sequence). The CDR3 has 13 residues. V gave up 3 bases and J gave up 6 bases, with 9 bases separating them. The DNA of the CDR3 is TGTGCCAGCAGCTTCTCGACAACTCAGCCCCAGCATTTT. This gives the protein CASSFSTTQPQHF.

The CDR3 bases are TGTGCCAGCAGCCAAGCTAGCGGAAACAATGAGCAGTTCTTC. Protein sequence: CASSQASGNNEQFF. The chain recombines TRBV14 with TRBJ2-1, with 7 bases aligning to TRBD2. This CDR3 comprises 14 residues. Trimming cost V 1 base and J 5 bases; bases outside gene matches: 2. The germline V gene encodes CDR1 SGHDN and CDR2 FVKESK. The full variable domain, its missing parts supplied by reference TRBV14 and TRBJ2-1, is EAGVTQFPSHSVIEKGQTVTLRCDPISGHDNLYWYRRVMGKEIKFLLHFVKESKQDESGMPNNRFLAERTGGTYSTLKVQPAELEDSGVYFCASSQASGNNEQFFGPGTRLTVL.